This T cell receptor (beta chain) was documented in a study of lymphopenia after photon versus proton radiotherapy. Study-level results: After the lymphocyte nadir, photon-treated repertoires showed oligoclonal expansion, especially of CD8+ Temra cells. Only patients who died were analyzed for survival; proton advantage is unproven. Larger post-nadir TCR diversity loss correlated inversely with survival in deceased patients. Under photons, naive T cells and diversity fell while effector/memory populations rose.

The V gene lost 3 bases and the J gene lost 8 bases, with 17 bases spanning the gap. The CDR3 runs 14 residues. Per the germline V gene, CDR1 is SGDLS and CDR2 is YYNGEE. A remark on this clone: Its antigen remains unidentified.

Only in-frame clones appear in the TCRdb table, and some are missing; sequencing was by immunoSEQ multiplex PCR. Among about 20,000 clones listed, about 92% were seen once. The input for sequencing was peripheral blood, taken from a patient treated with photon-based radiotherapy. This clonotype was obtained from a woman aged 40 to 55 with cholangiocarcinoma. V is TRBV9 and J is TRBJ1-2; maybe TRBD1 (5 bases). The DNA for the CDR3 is TGTGCCAGCAGCGCCGTATGGGGGAGCGGAGGCTACACCTTC. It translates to CASSAVWGSGGYTF. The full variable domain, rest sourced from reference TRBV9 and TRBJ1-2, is DSGVTQTPKHLITATGQRVTLRCSPRSGDLSVYWYQQSLDQGLQFLIQYYNGEERAKGNILERFSAQQFPDLHSELNLSSLELGDSALYFCASSAVWGSGGYTFGSGTRLTVV.